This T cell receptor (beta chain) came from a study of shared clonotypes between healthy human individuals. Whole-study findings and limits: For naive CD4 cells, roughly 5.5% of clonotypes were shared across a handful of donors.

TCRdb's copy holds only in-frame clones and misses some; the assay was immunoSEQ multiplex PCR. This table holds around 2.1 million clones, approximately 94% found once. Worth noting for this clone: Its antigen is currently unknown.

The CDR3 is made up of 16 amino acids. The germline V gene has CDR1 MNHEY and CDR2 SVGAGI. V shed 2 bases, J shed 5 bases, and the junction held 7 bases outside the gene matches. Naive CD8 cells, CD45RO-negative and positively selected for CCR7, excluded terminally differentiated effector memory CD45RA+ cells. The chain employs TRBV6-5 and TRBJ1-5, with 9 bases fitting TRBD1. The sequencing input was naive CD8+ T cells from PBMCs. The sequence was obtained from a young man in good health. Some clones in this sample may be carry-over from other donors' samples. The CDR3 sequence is CASSYTDRGWDQPQHF. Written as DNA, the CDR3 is TGTGCCAGCAGTTACACGGACAGGGGATGGGATCAGCCCCAGCATTTT.